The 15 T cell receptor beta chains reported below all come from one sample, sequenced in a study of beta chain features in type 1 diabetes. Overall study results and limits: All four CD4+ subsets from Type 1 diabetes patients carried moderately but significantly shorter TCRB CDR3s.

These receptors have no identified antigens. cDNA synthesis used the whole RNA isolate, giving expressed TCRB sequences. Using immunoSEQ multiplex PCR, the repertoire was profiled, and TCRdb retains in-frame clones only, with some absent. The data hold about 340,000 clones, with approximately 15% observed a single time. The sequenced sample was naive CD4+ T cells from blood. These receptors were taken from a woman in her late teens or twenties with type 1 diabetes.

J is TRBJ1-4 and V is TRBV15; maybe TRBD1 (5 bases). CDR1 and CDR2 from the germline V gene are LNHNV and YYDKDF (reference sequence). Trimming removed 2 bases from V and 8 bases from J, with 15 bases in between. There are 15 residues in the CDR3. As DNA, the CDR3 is TGTGCCACCAGCAGAAATAGAGGACCAGGGGAAAAACTGTTTTTT. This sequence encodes CATSRNRGPGEKLFF.

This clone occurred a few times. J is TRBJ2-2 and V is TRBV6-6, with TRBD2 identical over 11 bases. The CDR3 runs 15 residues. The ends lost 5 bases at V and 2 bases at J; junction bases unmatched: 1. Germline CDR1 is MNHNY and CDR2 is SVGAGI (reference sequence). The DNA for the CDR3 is TGTGCCAGCAGTGGGACTAGCGGAAACACCGGGGAGCTGTTTTTT. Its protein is CASSGTSGNTGELFF.

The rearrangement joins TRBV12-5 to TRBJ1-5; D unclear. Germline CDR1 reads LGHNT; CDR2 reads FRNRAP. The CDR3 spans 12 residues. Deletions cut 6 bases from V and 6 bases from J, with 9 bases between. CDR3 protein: CASGMGFQPQHF. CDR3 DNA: TGTGCTAGTGGAATGGGCTTTCAGCCCCAGCATTTT.

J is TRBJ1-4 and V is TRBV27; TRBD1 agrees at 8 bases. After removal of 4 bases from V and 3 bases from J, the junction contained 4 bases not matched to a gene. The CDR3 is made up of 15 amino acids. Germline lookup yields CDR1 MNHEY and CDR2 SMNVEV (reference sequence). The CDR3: CASSSDRAANEKLFF. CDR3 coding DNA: TGTGCCAGCAGTTCGGACAGGGCGGCTAATGAAAAACTGTTTTTT.

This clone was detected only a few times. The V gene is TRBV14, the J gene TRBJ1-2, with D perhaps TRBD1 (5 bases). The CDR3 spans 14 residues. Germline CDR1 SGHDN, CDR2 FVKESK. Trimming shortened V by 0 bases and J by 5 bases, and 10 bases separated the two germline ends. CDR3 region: CASSQDRARYGYTF. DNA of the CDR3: TGTGCCAGCAGCCAAGACAGGGCACGGTATGGCTACACCTTC.

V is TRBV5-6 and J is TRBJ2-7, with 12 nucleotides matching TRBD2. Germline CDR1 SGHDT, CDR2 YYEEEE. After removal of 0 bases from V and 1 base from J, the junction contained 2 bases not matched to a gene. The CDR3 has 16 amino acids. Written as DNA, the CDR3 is TGTGCCAGCAGCTTGGGACTAGCGGGAGAATCCTACGAGCAGTACGTC. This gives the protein CASSLGLAGESYEQYV.

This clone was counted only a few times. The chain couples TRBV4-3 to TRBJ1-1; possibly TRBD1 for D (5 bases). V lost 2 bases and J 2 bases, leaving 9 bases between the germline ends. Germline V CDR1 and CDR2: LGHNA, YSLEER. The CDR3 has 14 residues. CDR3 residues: CASSQPDRNTEAFF. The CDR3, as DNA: TGCGCCAGCAGCCAACCCGACAGAAACACTGAAGCTTTCTTT.

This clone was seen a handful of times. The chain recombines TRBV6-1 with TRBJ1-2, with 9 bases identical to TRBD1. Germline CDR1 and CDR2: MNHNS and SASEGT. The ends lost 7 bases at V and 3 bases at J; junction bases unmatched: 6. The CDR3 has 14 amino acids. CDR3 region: CASNEGQGDYGYTF. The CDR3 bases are TGTGCCAGCAATGAGGGACAGGGAGACTATGGCTACACCTTC.

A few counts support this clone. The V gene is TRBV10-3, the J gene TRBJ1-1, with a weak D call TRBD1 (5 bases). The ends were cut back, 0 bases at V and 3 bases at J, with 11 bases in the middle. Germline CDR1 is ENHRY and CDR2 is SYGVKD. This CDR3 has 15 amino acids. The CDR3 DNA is TGTGCCATCAGTGAGTCCGGGGGGGTTGACACTGAAGCTTTCTTT. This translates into CAISESGGVDTEAFF.

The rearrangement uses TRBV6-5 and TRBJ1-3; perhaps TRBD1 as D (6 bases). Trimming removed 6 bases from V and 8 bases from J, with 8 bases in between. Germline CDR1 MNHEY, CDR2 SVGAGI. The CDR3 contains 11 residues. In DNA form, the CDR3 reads TGTGCCAGCAGGCAGGGGTACACCATATATTTT. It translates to CASRQGYTIYF.

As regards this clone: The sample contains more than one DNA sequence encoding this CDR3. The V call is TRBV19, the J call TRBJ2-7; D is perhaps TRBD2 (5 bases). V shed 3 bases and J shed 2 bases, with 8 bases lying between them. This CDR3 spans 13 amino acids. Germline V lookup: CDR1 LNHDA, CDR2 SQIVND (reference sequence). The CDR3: CASSIPGTYEQYF. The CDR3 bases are TGTGCCAGTAGTATCCCCGGGACCTACGAGCAGTACTTC. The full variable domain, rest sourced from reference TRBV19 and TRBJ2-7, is DGGITQSPKYLFRKEGQNVTLSCEQNLNHDAMYWYRQDPGQGLRLIYYSQIVNDFQKGDIAEGYSVSREKKESFPLTVTSAQKNPTAFYLCASSIPGTYEQYFGPGTRLTVT.

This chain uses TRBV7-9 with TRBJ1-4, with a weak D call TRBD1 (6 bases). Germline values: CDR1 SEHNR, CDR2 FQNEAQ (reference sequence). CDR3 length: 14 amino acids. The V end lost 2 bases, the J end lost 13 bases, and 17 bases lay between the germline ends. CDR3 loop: CASSLNIPRGGLFF. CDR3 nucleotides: TGTGCCAGCAGCTTAAACATCCCAAGGGGGGGACTGTTTTTT.

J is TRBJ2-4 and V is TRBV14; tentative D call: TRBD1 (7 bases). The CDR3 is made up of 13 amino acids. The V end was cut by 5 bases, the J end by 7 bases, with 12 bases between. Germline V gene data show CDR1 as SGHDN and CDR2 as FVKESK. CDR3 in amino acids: CASSASGGNIQYF. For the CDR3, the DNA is TGTGCCAGCAGCGCGTCAGGGGGGAACATTCAGTACTTC.

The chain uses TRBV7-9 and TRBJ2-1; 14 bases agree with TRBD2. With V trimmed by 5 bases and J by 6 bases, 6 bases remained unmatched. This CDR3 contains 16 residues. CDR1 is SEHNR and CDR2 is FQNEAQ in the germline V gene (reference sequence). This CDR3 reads CASSVGTSGSVNEQFF. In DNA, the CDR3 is TGTGCCAGCAGCGTGGGGACTAGCGGGAGCGTCAATGAGCAGTTCTTC.

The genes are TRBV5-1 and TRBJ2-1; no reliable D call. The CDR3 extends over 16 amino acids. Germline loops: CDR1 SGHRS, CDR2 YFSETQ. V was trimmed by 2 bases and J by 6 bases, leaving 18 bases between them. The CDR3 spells CASSLPRNVQFNEQFF. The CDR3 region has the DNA TGCGCCAGCAGCTTACCCAGGAACGTTCAATTCAATGAGCAGTTCTTC.